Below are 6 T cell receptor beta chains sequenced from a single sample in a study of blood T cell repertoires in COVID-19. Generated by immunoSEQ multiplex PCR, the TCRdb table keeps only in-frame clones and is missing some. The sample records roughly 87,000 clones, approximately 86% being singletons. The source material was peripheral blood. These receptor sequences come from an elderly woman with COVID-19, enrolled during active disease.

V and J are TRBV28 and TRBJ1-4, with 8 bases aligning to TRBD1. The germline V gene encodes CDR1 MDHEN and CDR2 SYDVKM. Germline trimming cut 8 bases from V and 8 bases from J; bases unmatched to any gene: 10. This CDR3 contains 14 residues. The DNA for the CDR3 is TGTGCCAGCGTCTCCCAGGGGGCAGGCGAAAAACTGTTTTTT. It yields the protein CASVSQGAGEKLFF.

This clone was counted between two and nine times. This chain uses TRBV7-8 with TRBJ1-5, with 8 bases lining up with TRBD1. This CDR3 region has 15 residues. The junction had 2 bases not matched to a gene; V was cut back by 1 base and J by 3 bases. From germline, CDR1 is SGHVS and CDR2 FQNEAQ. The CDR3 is CASSLGQGNNQPQHF. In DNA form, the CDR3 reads TGTGCCAGCAGCTTAGGACAGGGGAACAATCAGCCCCAGCATTTT.

The DNA of the CDR3 is TGTGCCAGCAGCTTAATGGGGGCCTCGGGAGAGACCCAGTACTTC. Translating it yields CASSLMGASGETQYF. This sequence joins TRBV7-3 and TRBJ2-5; TRBD1 is a possible D gene (6 bases). V was shortened by 1 base and J by 4 bases, with 13 bases between the two germline ends. Germline V gene lookup returns CDR1 SGHTA and CDR2 FQGTGA. The CDR3 loop spans 15 amino acids.

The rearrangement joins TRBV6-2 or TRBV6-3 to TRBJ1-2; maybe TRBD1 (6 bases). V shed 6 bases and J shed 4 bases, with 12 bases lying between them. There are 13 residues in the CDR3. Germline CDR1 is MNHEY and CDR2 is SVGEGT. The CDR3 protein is CASSPTGSYGYTF. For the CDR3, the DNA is TGTGCCAGCAGCCCAACAGGGTCCTATGGCTACACCTTC.

The CDR3 reads CASSFQGGAEAFF. CDR3 bases: TGTGCCAGCAGCTTCCAGGGAGGGGCTGAAGCTTTCTTT. The chain couples TRBV5-5 to TRBJ1-1, with a weak D call TRBD1 (5 bases). The V gene lost 2 bases and the J gene lost 6 bases, with 11 bases spanning the gap. The length of the CDR3 is 13 residues. Per the germline V gene, CDR1 is SGHKS and CDR2 is YYEKEE (reference sequence).

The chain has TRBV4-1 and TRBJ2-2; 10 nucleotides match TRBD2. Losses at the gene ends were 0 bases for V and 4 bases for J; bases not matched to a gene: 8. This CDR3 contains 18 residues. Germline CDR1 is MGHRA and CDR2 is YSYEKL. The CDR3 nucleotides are TGCGCCAGCAGCCAAGATTTGGTCCTAGCGGGAGTCACCGGGGAGCTGTTTTTT. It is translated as CASSQDLVLAGVTGELFF.